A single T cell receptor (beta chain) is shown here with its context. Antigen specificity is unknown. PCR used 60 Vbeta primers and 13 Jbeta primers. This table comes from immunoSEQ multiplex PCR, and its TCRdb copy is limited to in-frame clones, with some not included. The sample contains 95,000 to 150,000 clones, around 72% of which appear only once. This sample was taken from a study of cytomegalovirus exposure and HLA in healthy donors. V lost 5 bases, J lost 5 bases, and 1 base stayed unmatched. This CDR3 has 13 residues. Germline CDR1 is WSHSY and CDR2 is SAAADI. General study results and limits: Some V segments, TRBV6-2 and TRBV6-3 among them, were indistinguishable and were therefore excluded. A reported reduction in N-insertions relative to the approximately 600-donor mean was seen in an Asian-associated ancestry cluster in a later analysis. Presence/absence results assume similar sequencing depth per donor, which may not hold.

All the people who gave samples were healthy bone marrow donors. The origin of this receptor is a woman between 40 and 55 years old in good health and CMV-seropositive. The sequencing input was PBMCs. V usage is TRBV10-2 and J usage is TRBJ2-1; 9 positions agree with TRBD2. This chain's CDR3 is CASSLAGNNEQFF. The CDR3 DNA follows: TGCGCCAGCAGTCTAGCGGGGAACAATGAGCAGTTCTTC.